The entry below gives a single T cell receptor beta chain sequence along with its context. What it binds is unknown. The data belong to a study of cytomegalovirus exposure and HLA in healthy donors. The wider study: There were about 85 million unique TCRs (from HLA-typed donors) in an early data release. Findings of the study overall: Most TCR sequences were uncommon, yet certain public TCRs appeared in many donors. Follow-up analysis found HLA locus-dependent TCR association rates, highest for DRB1 and lowest for HLA-C.

The J segment lost 11 bases and the V segment lost 5 bases, leaving 9 bases of the junction unmatched. In germline, CDR1 is MNHNS, CDR2 SASEGT. This CDR3 contains 13 residues. 13 Jbeta primers and 60 Vbeta primers were used for the PCR. TCRdb's table, derived via immunoSEQ multiplex PCR, lists solely in-frame clones and lacks some. The data contain under 150,000 clones, roughly three quarters of them singletons. The V gene is TRBV6-1, the J gene TRBJ2-5; TRBD1 aligns across 9 bases. The sequencing sample was made of PBMCs. This TCR derives from a woman aged 50 to 60 in good health and CMV-seronegative. The CDR3 bases are TGTGCCAGCAGTCCGGACAGGGGAGAGGTGCAGTACTTC. Translation: CASSPDRGEVQYF.